One TCR beta chain is described in this entry. The antigen it recognizes is unknown. No much larger clone exists at a distance of one base, and base qualities are not known. TCRbeta CDR3 regions were amplified from genomic DNA by means of the immunoSEQ Assay, a bias-controlled multiplex PCR. As for the authors' bioinformatics: Within the assay, amplification of reference gene primers was used to estimate how many nucleated cells each sample contained. Sequence reads were collapsed and filtered to measure the absolute abundance of every unique TCRbeta CDR3 rearrangement. For each sample, productive Simpson clonality was calculated as the square root of Simpson's diversity index across productive rearrangements. The immuneACCESS repertoire file appears here via TCRdb, limited to in-frame rearrangements. These files lack a portion of the clones; in checked studies, under half of the deficit traces to unresolved V genes, and the cause of the others is not known. That table supplies the V and J calls and clone size; D and trimming were determined from the DNA. Across this sample there are about 210,000 clones, with around four fifths seen only once. The top ten hold 7.5% to 8% of the sample.

Each collaborating institution followed its own protocols to collect whole blood in K2EDTA tubes. For TCRbeta analysis, collaborator samples were shipped as frozen whole blood, as isolated PBMCs, or as DNA extracted from either sample type. The entry originates in a study of blood T cell repertoires in COVID-19 (dated by TCRdb to about 2020). In the study overall: The collaborator samples originated in the United States, Italy and Spain and spanned the acute and convalescent phases of COVID-19. The material from the prospective study consisted of cDNA or gDNA derived from T cells, B-cell-depleted T cells, or PBMCs. Deeply sampled blood TCRbeta repertoires from subjects exposed to, actively infected with, or recovered from COVID-19 were included in the dataset. The repertoires were released in a freely available public database intended as a resource for research on the immune response to SARS-CoV-2. Samples were obtained from the ongoing ImmuneRACE study (first 160 participants) and from over a thousand subjects provided by 6 global collaborators. The sample metadata nearly always contained a de-identified subject ID, COVID-19 status, age in years and sex. Where HLA class I and class II types were available, the types were taken from metadata supplied by the sample provider, not from assay-based typing. What the study reported, not specific to this receptor: How much clinical and demographic metadata was included differed by source and by participant, and the metadata was provided uncurated.

Trimming takes 0 bases off V and 3 bases off J; junction bases not matched to a gene: 10. From a lookup of the germline V gene, CDR1 and CDR2 are LGHNA and YNFKEQ. Spanning cysteine to phenylalanine, the CDR3 consists of 19 amino acids. The entry retains the CDR3 DNA only, 57 bases that are in frame from base 1. The sequenced material came from peripheral blood. The clonotype was recovered from a woman aged 50 to 60 with active or convalescent COVID-19. The V and J segments used are TRBV4-2 and TRBJ2-3; TRBD2 fits 12 bases in the junction. The CDR3 protein sequence reads: CASSQDRGLLAGGTDTQYF. The nucleotides read TGTGCCAGCAGCCAAGATCGGGGGCTCCTAGCGGGAGGGACAGATACGCAGTATTTT.